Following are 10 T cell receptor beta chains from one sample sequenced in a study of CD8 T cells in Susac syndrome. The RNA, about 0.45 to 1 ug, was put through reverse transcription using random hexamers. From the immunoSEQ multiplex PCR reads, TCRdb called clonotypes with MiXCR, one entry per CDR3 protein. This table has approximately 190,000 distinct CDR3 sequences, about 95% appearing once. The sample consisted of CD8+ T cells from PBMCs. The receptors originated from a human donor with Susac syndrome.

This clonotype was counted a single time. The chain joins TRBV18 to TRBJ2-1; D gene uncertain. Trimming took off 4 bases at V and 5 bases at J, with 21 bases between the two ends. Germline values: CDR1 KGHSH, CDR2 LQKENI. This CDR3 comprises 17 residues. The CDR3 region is CASSLEDGFVTDNEQFF. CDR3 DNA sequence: TGTGCCAGCTCACTAGAGGACGGTTTCGTGACCGACAATGAGCAGTTCTTC.

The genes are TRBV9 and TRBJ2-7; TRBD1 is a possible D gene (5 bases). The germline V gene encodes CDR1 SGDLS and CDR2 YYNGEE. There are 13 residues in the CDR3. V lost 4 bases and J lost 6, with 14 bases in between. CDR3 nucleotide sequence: TGTGCCAGCAGCCCCGGCTGGGGCGCCGAGCAGTACTTC. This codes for CASSPGWGAEQYF. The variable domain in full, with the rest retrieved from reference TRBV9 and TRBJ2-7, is DSGVTQTPKHLITATGQRVTLRCSPRSGDLSVYWYQQSLDQGLQFLIQYYNGEERAKGNILERFSAQQFPDLHSELNLSSLELGDSALYFCASSPGWGAEQYFGPGTRLTVT.

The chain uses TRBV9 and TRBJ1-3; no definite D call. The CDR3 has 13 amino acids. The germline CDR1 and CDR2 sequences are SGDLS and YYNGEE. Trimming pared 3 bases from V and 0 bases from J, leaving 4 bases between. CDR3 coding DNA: TGTGCCAGCAGCGAGAACTCTGGAAACACCATATATTTT. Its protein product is CASSENSGNTIYF.

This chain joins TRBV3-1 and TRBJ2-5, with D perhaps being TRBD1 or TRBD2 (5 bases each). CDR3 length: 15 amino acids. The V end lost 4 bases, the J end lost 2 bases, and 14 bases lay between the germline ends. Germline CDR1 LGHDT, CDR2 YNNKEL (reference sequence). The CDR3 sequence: CASSRLGPMQETQYF. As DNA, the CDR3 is TGTGCCAGCAGCCGATTGGGACCGATGCAAGAGACCCAGTACTTC.

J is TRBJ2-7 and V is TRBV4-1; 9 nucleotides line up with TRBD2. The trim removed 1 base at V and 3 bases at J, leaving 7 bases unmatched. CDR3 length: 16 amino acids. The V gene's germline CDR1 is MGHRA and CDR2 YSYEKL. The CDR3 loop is CASSQGSGLADYEQYF. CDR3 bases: TGCGCCAGCAGCCAAGGTTCGGGACTAGCCGACTACGAGCAGTACTTC.

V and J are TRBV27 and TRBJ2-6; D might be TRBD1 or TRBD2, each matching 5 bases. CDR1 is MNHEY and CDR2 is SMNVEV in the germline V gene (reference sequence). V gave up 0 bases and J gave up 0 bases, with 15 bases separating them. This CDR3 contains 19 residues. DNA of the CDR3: TGTGCCAGCAGTTTATCCTCCGGGGCCGACAACTCTGGGGCCAACGTCCTGACTTTC. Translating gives CASSLSSGADNSGANVLTF.

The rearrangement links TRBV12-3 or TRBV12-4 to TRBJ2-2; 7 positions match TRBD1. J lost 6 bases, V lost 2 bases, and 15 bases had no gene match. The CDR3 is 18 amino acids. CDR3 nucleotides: TGTGCCAGCAGTTTACGCCCGGTTAGAGGGGGCCGTGCCGGGGAGCTGTTTTTT. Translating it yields CASSLRPVRGGRAGELFF.

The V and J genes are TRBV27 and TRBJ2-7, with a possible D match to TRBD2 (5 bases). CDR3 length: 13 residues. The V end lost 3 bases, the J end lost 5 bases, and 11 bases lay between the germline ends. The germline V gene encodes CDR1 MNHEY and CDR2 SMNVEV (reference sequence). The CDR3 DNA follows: TGTGCCAGCAGTTTGTTTGAGGGTAACGAGCAGTACTTC. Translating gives CASSLFEGNEQYF.

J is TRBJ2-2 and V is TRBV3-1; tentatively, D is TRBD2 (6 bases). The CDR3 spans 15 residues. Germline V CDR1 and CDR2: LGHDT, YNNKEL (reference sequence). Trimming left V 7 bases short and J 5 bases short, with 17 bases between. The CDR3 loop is CASKAMEGWTGELFF. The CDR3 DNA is TGTGCCAGCAAGGCCATGGAGGGGTGGACCGGGGAGCTGTTTTTT. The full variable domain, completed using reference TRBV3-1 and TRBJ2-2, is DTAVSQTPKYLVTQMGNDKSIKCEQNLGHDTMYWYKQDSKKFLKIMFSYNNKELIINETVPNRFSPKSPDKAHLNLHINSLELGDSAVYFCASKAMEGWTGELFFGEGSRLTVL.

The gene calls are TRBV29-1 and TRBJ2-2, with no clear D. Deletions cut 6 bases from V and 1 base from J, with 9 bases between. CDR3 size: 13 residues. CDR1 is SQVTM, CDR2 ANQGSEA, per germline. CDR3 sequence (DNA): TGCAGCGTCCGAAACTTGAACACCGGGGAGCTGTTTTTT. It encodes CSVRNLNTGELFF.